This record covers a single T cell receptor (beta chain). The PCR ran on 60 Vbeta and 13 Jbeta primers. Original processing notes: In a later analysis, 10 million to 11 million of 83 million or so unique beta chains occurred in at least two donors. The assay was immunoSEQ multiplex PCR, and TCRdb's table has in-frame clones only and misses some. That table is the source of V, J and clone size, and D and trimming were worked out from the DNA. This sample's table reports over 30,000 clones. Trimming pared 5 bases from V and 5 bases from J, leaving 16 bases between. Germline CDR1 reads SGHVS; CDR2 reads FQNEAQ. The CDR3 totals 15 residues. These data come from a study of cytomegalovirus exposure and HLA in healthy donors.

This chain uses TRBV7-8 with TRBJ2-1, with D perhaps matching TRBD1 (5 bases). The sequence was collected from a woman aged 40 to 50 in good health and CMV-seropositive. The sequenced sample consisted of PBMCs. For the CDR3, the DNA is TGTGCCAGCAGCCTTGGGGCCCGAATAAACAATGAGCAGTTCTTC. It yields the protein CASSLGARINNEQFF.